This T cell receptor beta chain came from a study of CD8 T cells in ankylosing spondylitis. Deletions cut 5 bases from V and 2 bases from J, with 14 bases between. CDR1 MNHEY and CDR2 SMNVEV come from the germline V gene (reference sequence). This CDR3 has 15 residues. This clonotype was seen at least ten times. The authors made TCR beta libraries by quantitative 5'-RACE with molecular barcodes. In TCRdb, the 5' RACE reads were re-called with MiXCR into one record per CDR3 protein. The table lists 220,000 or so distinct CDR3 sequences, 10% of them singletons. This clonotype originated in a male donor with ankylosing spondylitis or in good health (not recorded which). The chain combines TRBV27 with TRBJ2-3, with D tentatively TRBD1 (5 bases). The sequencing sample was made of blood, either unsorted or a sorted T cell fraction (not recorded which). CDR3 DNA: TGTGCCAGCAGTGCCCAGGGAAGAGACACAGATACGCAGTATTTT. This codes for CASSAQGRDTDTQYF.